There are many counts of the clone carrying this T cell receptor beta chain. The antigen remains unidentified. The data stem from a study of early T cells in non-severe SARS-CoV-2 infection. Looking at the study overall: The sequenced material was bulk RNA from unsorted whole blood, and its chains were unpaired.

TCRdb independently ran MiXCR on the 5' RACE reads; one entry per CDR3 protein. The sample lists some 71,000 distinct CDR3 sequences; 12% were seen once. Findings and caveats of the study: CD4 and private specificities were missed by VDJdb matching, which favored anti-spike CD8 responses.

V lost 2 bases and J lost 2, with 12 bases in between. The CDR3 loop spans 15 amino acids. Germline CDR1 is SGHVS and CDR2 is FNYEAQ. This chain connects TRBV7-6 to TRBJ1-2; tentative D call: TRBD1 (5 bases). Sequenced sample: whole blood. This receptor was obtained from an adult who was a healthcare worker with PCR-confirmed SARS-CoV-2 infection or an uninfected control (not recorded which). The CDR3 nucleotides read TGTGCCAGCAGCTTAATCCCGGGACTCAACTATGGCTACACCTTC. Translating it yields CASSLIPGLNYGYTF.